Shown below are 30 T cell receptor beta chains from a single sample sequenced in a study of metastatic and nonmetastatic thyroid tumors. There were no patients who had received any treatment before thyroid surgery. From the PCR reads, TCRdb re-called clones with MiXCR. The sample includes around 53,000 clones, 17% of them seen just once. The sample comprised blood. Every receptor here comes from a female donor with papillary thyroid cancer or a benign thyroid nodule (not recorded which). Some clones in this sample may be carry-over from other donors' samples.

The chain joins TRBV9 to TRBJ1-1, with D perhaps TRBD1 (5 bases). Trimming took 6 bases from V and 2 from J, leaving 17 bases between them. The germline CDR1 and CDR2 sequences are SGDLS and YYNGEE. The CDR3 runs to 15 residues. In DNA, the CDR3 is TGTGCCAGCACCCTGGGGGGTCAAATTAACACTGAAGCTTTCTTT. Translating gives CASTLGGQINTEAFF.

This clone was detected many times. The V gene is TRBV11-2, the J gene TRBJ2-3; D not certain. The length of the CDR3 is 15 residues. Looked up from germline, CDR1 is SGHAT and CDR2 is FQNNGV. Trimming stripped 4 bases from V and 1 base from J, with 12 bases between. This chain's CDR3 is CASSSTPTRTDTQYF. CDR3 DNA sequence: TGTGCCAGCAGCTCAACACCCACCCGCACAGATACGCAGTATTTT.

The CDR3 spells CASRPLAGGLENKYF. In nucleotides, the CDR3 is TGTGCCAGCAGGCCCCTAGCGGGAGGGCTAGAGAACAAGTACTTC. V is TRBV3-1 and J is TRBJ2-5; 12 bases are shared with TRBD2. Germline V CDR1 and CDR2: LGHDT, YNNKEL (reference sequence). Unmatched junction bases numbered 14, after V lost 6 bases and J lost 12 bases. This CDR3 comprises 15 residues.

As concerns this clone: At one end, the junction sequence differs from germline, possibly due to a read error. The V call is TRBV27, the J call TRBJ2-7; D perhaps matches TRBD1 (6 bases). The CDR3 is 15 amino acids. Germline V gives CDR1 MNHEY, CDR2 SMNVEV (reference sequence). In DNA form, the CDR3 reads TGTGCCAGCAGCTTAAGGACAGCCTCACCCTACGAGCATTACTTC. It yields the protein CASSLRTASPYEHYF.

This clone was counted ten times or more. At one end the junction does not follow the germline gene, possibly because of a read error. This chain uses TRBV7-9 with TRBJ2-1; D is possibly TRBD1 or TRBD2 (5 bases each). This CDR3 is built from 12 residues. CDR1 and CDR2 (germline): SEHNR, FQNEAQ (reference sequence). The CDR3 DNA follows: TGTGCCAGCAGCCCGACCGGGGAATACAGGATCTTC. It specifies CASSPTGEYRIF.

The V gene is TRBV11-2, the J gene TRBJ2-7; 14 positions match TRBD2. There are 17 residues in the CDR3. Germline-derived CDR1 and CDR2 are SGHAT and FQNNGV. J lost 5 bases, V lost 2 bases, and 8 bases had no gene match. The CDR3 here is CASSLFGTSGSQNEQYF. DNA for the CDR3: TGTGCCAGCAGCTTATTTGGGACTAGCGGGAGCCAGAACGAGCAGTACTTC.

In this sample, this clone turned up many times. This chain connects TRBV29-1 to TRBJ2-1, with D perhaps TRBD1 (6 bases). Trimming stripped 0 bases from V and 11 bases from J, with 20 bases between. The CDR3 is made up of 15 amino acids. The germline V gene has CDR1 SQVTM and CDR2 ANQGSEA. The CDR3 sequence is CSVEDPRRQAKQQFF. Written as DNA, the CDR3 is TGCAGCGTTGAAGATCCCCGACGACAGGCTAAACAGCAGTTCTTC.

This clone was counted at least ten times. The chain employs TRBV4-1 and TRBJ2-5, with unresolved D. There are 14 residues in the CDR3. Germline-derived CDR1 and CDR2 are MGHRA and YSYEKL. Trimming stripped 1 base from V and 5 bases from J, with 11 bases between. The CDR3 spells CASSQVGNSETQYF. As DNA, the CDR3 is TGCGCCAGCAGCCAAGTTGGCAACAGCGAGACCCAGTACTTC.

This clone occurred once. This is likely a read error, given that the CDR3 carries no conserved phenylalanine or tryptophan at its end. This chain links TRBV20-1 with TRBJ2-7; D call uncertain. CDR1 is DFQATT, CDR2 SNEGSKA, per germline (reference sequence). There are 12 residues in the CDR3. In DNA, the CDR3 is TGCAGTGCTGGAGATGCCTCCTACGAGCAGTACCTC. Translation: CSAGDASYEQYL.

The table lists this clone with many counts. The chain recombines TRBV6-1 with TRBJ2-1, with 13 bases identical to TRBD2. There are 15 residues in the CDR3. Germline trimming cut 5 bases from V and 7 bases from J; bases unmatched to any gene: 5. In germline, CDR1 is MNHNS, CDR2 SASEGT. The CDR3 DNA follows: TGTGCCAGCAGTCTACTAGCGGGAGGGCCAAATGAGCAGTTCTTC. Protein product: CASSLLAGGPNEQFF.

This clone showed up many times. This chain uses TRBV20-1 with TRBJ2-5; D might be TRBD2 (6 bases). Trimming removed 6 bases at V and 9 bases at J, with 11 bases between. The germline V gene has CDR1 DFQATT and CDR2 SNEGSKA (reference sequence). CDR3 length equals 10 residues. The CDR3 sequence is CSALGTAQYF. DNA of the CDR3: TGCAGTGCCCTAGGGACTGCCCAGTACTTC.

V is TRBV20-1 and J is TRBJ2-2; D uncertain. The CDR3 totals 13 residues. CDR1 is DFQATT and CDR2 is SNEGSKA in the germline V gene (reference sequence). Trimming took off 3 bases at V and 1 base at J, with 6 bases between the two ends. Here the CDR3 reads CSASVENTGELFF. The CDR3 DNA follows: TGCAGTGCTAGTGTGGAGAACACCGGGGAGCTGTTTTTT.

This clone occurred a few times. The chain carries TRBV12-3 or TRBV12-4 and TRBJ2-1; the match to TRBD2 covers 8 bases. V dropped 3 bases and J dropped 9; count of bases not matched to a gene: 10. This CDR3 has 15 residues. The CDR3 DNA sequence: TGTGCCAGCAGTTTTGGTCAAGCGGGAGTATGTGAGCAGTTCTTC. As protein: CASSFGQAGVCEQFF.

This clone was observed many times. The CDR3 coding sequence is TGTGCCAGCAGCTTATTCCGCCAGGGGCAGGGGGCCCCTAACTATGGCTACACCTTC. Protein product: CASSLFRQGQGAPNYGYTF. The chain carries TRBV7-2 and TRBJ1-2; 8 bases fit TRBD1. CDR3 length: 19 residues. The V segment lost 2 bases and the J segment 0 bases; nucleotides outside the gene matches: 14. Germline V gene data show CDR1 as SGHTA and CDR2 as FQGNSA.

The rearrangement joins TRBV11-1 to TRBJ2-7; tentatively, D is TRBD2 (6 bases). Per germline, CDR1 SGHAT and CDR2 FQDESV (reference sequence). CDR3 length: 16 amino acids. V was shortened by 7 bases and J by 2 bases, with 21 bases between the two germline ends. The CDR3 loop is CASIPSVGTPTYEQYF. DNA of the CDR3: TGTGCCAGCATCCCCTCCGTGGGGACTCCAACCTACGAGCAGTACTTC.

This clone was seen ten or more times. The genes are TRBV12-3 or TRBV12-4 and TRBJ1-1; TRBD1 aligns across 7 bases. The CDR3 loop spans 13 amino acids. V trimming: 6 bases; J trimming: 3 bases; junction bases outside the gene matches: 4. This CDR3 is CASRDTGDTEAFF. As DNA, the CDR3 is TGTGCCAGCAGGGATACAGGGGACACTGAAGCTTTCTTT.

This clone was recorded at least ten times. The V gene is TRBV9, the J gene TRBJ2-7; 10 nucleotides align to TRBD1. The CDR3 extends over 14 amino acids. V shed 3 bases, J shed 2 bases, and the junction held 2 bases outside the gene matches. In germline, CDR1 is SGDLS, CDR2 YYNGEE. The CDR3 DNA sequence: TGTGCCAGCAGCGAAGGGACAGGGGCCTACGAGCAGTACTTC. Translation: CASSEGTGAYEQYF. The entire variable domain, with the rest obtained from reference TRBV9 and TRBJ2-7, is as follows: DSGVTQTPKHLITATGQRVTLRCSPRSGDLSVYWYQQSLDQGLQFLIQYYNGEERAKGNILERFSAQQFPDLHSELNLSSLELGDSALYFCASSEGTGAYEQYFGPGTRLTVT.

This clone was seen repeatedly, ten times or more. The chain joins TRBV5-6 to TRBJ1-1, with TRBD1 matching 8 bases. V shed 1 base, J shed 1 base, and the junction held 6 bases outside the gene matches. Germline V gene data show CDR1 as SGHDT and CDR2 as YYEEEE. The CDR3 spans 16 residues. The CDR3 coding sequence is TGTGCCAGCAGCTTGTTCGGACAGGGAGGGAACACTGAAGCTTTCTTT. It translates to CASSLFGQGGNTEAFF. Variable domain in full (rest from reference TRBV5-6 and TRBJ1-1): DAGVTQSPTHLIKTRGQQVTLRCSPKSGHDTVSWYQQALGQGPQFIFQYYEEEERQRGNFPDRFSGHQFPNYSSELNVNALLLGDSALYLCASSLFGQGGNTEAFFGQGTRLTVV.

The rearrangement links TRBV4-2 to TRBJ1-6; D is perhaps TRBD1 (6 bases). V was trimmed by 0 bases and J by 8 bases, leaving 14 bases between them. The CDR3 is 16 amino acids. The germline gives CDR1 LGHNA, CDR2 YNFKEQ. The CDR3 is CASSQDAGTRDSPLHF. The CDR3, as DNA: TGTGCCAGCAGCCAAGATGCGGGGACAAGGGATTCACCCCTCCACTTT.

This clone was observed at least ten times. The chain couples TRBV28 to TRBJ1-6; no clear D. The germline gives CDR1 MDHEN, CDR2 SYDVKM. Between the trimmed V and J ends, which lost 4 bases and 7 bases, there was a span of 14 bases. The CDR3 covers 15 residues. In DNA form, the CDR3 reads TGTGCCAGCAGTTCAAGGACGGGAAAAAATTCACCCCTCCACTTT. Translating gives CASSSRTGKNSPLHF.

The chain has TRBV11-2 and TRBJ2-1; 11 nucleotides line up with TRBD2. This CDR3 contains 16 residues. Germline V gives CDR1 SGHAT, CDR2 FQNNGV. With V trimmed by 6 bases and J by 4 bases, 8 bases remained unmatched. The CDR3 loop reads CASRTTGTSGYNEQFF. DNA for the CDR3: TGTGCCAGCAGAACGACCGGGACTAGCGGATACAATGAGCAGTTCTTC.

The chain recombines TRBV7-8 with TRBJ1-6; TRBD1 is a possible D gene (5 bases). With 6 bases removed from V and 5 bases from J, the gap between germline ends came to 14 bases. Per germline, CDR1 SGHVS and CDR2 FQNEAQ. This CDR3 region has 15 residues. CDR3 DNA sequence: TGTGCCAGCAGAGTCCGGACACAGCATAATTCACCCCTCCACTTT. It is translated as CASRVRTQHNSPLHF.

J is TRBJ2-1 and V is TRBV11-2; possibly TRBD2 for D (6 bases). The CDR3 has 13 residues. Germline values: CDR1 SGHAT, CDR2 FQNNGV. The V and J ends lost 5 bases and 9 bases respectively, with 14 bases between them. In DNA form, the CDR3 reads TGTGCCAGCAGCCCCTCTAGCGTCGGTGAGCAGTTCTTC. Protein product: CASSPSSVGEQFF.

This clone was observed a handful of times. It may be a read error: a sequence one base away is much more abundant. The gene calls are TRBV29-1 and TRBJ2-7, with D perhaps matching TRBD1 or TRBD2 (5 bases each). V was shortened by 4 bases and J by 4 bases, with 14 bases between the two germline ends. CDR3 length: 13 amino acids. Germline-derived CDR1 and CDR2 are SQVTM and ANQGSEA. The CDR3 bases are TGCAGCGTTGTAGTCCCAGGGAGTTACGAGCAGTACTTC. This encodes CSVVVPGSYEQYF.

Many counts were recorded for this clone. V and J are TRBV28 and TRBJ2-7, with D tentatively TRBD2 (6 bases). V lost 9 bases, J lost 3 bases, and 27 bases lay in between. The CDR3 runs to 17 residues. The germline CDR1 and CDR2 sequences are MDHEN and SYDVKM. The CDR3 spells CASTRQLGEGSGYEQYF. CDR3 DNA: TGTGCCAGTACCCGCCAGCTAGGGGAAGGTAGCGGCTACGAGCAGTACTTC.

This clone counts as medium-sized. The J gene is TRBJ2-7, the V gene TRBV4-1, with D maybe TRBD2 (6 bases). Germline V gives CDR1 MGHRA, CDR2 YSYEKL. Trimming shortened V by 7 bases and J by 6 bases, and 16 bases separated the two germline ends. The CDR3 has 13 residues. CDR3 sequence (DNA): TGCGCCAGCACTGCGGGATCCCCGTCCGAGCAGTACTTC. Its translation is CASTAGSPSEQYF.

This clone was observed at least ten times. Different DNA sequences within this sample yield the same CDR3. The chain recombines TRBV27 with TRBJ2-5; D might be TRBD1 or TRBD2, each matching 5 bases. V lost 5 bases and J lost 2, with 12 bases in between. Germline CDR1 and CDR2: MNHEY and SMNVEV (reference sequence). The CDR3 totals 14 residues. CDR3 protein: CASSASGLQETQYF. CDR3 sequence (DNA): TGTGCCAGCAGTGCCTCGGGGCTACAAGAGACCCAGTACTTC.

The sample holds many counts of this clone. V and J are TRBV20-1 and TRBJ1-1, with D uncertain. Trimming removed 1 base at V and 0 bases at J, with 6 bases between. Germline V gene lookup returns CDR1 DFQATT and CDR2 SNEGSKA (reference sequence). This CDR3 comprises 13 residues. CDR3 nucleotides: TGCAGTGCTAGAGGCACGATGAACACTGAAGCTTTCTTT. It translates to CSARGTMNTEAFF.

This clone was detected ten times or more. The chain joins TRBV11-3 to TRBJ2-5; D unclear. CDR3 size: 12 residues. V lost 0 bases, J lost 7 bases, and 6 bases lay in between. Germline V gene lookup returns CDR1 SGHNT and CDR2 YENEEA. DNA for the CDR3: TGTGCCAGCAGCTTAGAGTCCGGGACCCAGTACTTC. This gives the protein CASSLESGTQYF.

Only a few counts were recorded for this clone. The rearrangement uses TRBV27 and TRBJ2-3; TRBD1 matches at 7 bases. This CDR3 comprises 18 residues. CDR1 is MNHEY and CDR2 is SMNVEV in the germline V gene (reference sequence). The V gene end was trimmed by 5 bases and the J gene end by 2 bases; junction bases not matched to a gene: 16. The CDR3 sequence is CASSPARDRLSPTDTQYF. The CDR3 region has the DNA TGTGCCAGCAGTCCTGCCCGGGACAGACTGTCTCCCACAGATACGCAGTATTTT.